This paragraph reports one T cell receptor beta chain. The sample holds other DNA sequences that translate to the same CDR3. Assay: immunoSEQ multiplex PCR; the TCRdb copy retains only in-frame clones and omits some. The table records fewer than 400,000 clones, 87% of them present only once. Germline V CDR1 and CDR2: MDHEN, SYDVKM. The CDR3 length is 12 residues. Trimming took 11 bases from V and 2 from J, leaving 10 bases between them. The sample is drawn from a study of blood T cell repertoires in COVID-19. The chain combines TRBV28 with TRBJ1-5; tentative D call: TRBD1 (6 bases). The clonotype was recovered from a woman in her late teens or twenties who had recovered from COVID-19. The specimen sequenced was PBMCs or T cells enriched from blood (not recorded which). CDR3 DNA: TGTGCCTCCAGGGGAGGCAATCAGCCCCAGCATTTT. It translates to CASRGGNQPQHF.